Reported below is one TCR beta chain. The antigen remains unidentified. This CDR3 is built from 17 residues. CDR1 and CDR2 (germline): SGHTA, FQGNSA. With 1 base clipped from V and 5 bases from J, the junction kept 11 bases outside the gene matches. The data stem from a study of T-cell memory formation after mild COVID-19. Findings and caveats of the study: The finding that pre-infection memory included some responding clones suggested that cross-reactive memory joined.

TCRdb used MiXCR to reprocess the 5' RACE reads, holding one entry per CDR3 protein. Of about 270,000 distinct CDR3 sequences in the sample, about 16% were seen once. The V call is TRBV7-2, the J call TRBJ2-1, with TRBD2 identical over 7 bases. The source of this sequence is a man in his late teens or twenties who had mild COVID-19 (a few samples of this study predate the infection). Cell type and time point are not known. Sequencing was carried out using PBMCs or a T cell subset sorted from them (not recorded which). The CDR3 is CASSLGSRLAPDNEQFF. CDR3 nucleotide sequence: TGTGCCAGCAGCTTAGGATCGCGACTAGCCCCCGACAATGAGCAGTTCTTC.